What follows is one T cell receptor (beta chain) and its context. What this receptor recognizes is not known. No much larger clonotype is one base removed from it; base qualities were not supplied. The data belong to a study of T cell changes during pregnancy in multiple sclerosis (dated by TCRdb to about 2019). Concerning the study at large: The study looked at changes in the T cell repertoire across pregnancy in women with multiple sclerosis.

The germline V gene supplies CDR1 SQVTM and CDR2 ANQGSEA. The CDR3 runs 23 amino acids, cysteine and phenylalanine included. Just the 69-base CDR3 DNA is kept, in frame starting at base 1. V is trimmed back by 4 bases and J by 0 bases, and the junction contains 26 bases that no gene match accounts for. The library was built by means of the immunoSEQ multiplex PCR assay. Imported from immuneACCESS, the table was reduced by TCRdb to in-frame sequences with V and J called. These copies leave out some clones; in studies compared against another copy, an unresolved V gene accounts for under half, and the cause of the remainder is not known. The sample yields tens of thousands of clones; about 93% were counted once. The ten largest clones represent about 7% of the sample.

Rearrangement joined TRBV29-1 to TRBJ2-3; TRBD2 aligns with 12 central bases. The sequencing here drew on CD8+ T cells from peripheral blood mononuclear cells, taken in the third trimester of pregnancy. The sequence came from a female donor with multiple sclerosis, enrolled in a pregnancy study. CDR3 sequence: CSVGMLDRTGTSGFHFSTDTQYF. The DNA reads as follows: TGCAGCGTTGGGATGTTGGACAGAACCGGGACTAGCGGGTTCCACTTTAGCACAGATACGCAGTATTTT.